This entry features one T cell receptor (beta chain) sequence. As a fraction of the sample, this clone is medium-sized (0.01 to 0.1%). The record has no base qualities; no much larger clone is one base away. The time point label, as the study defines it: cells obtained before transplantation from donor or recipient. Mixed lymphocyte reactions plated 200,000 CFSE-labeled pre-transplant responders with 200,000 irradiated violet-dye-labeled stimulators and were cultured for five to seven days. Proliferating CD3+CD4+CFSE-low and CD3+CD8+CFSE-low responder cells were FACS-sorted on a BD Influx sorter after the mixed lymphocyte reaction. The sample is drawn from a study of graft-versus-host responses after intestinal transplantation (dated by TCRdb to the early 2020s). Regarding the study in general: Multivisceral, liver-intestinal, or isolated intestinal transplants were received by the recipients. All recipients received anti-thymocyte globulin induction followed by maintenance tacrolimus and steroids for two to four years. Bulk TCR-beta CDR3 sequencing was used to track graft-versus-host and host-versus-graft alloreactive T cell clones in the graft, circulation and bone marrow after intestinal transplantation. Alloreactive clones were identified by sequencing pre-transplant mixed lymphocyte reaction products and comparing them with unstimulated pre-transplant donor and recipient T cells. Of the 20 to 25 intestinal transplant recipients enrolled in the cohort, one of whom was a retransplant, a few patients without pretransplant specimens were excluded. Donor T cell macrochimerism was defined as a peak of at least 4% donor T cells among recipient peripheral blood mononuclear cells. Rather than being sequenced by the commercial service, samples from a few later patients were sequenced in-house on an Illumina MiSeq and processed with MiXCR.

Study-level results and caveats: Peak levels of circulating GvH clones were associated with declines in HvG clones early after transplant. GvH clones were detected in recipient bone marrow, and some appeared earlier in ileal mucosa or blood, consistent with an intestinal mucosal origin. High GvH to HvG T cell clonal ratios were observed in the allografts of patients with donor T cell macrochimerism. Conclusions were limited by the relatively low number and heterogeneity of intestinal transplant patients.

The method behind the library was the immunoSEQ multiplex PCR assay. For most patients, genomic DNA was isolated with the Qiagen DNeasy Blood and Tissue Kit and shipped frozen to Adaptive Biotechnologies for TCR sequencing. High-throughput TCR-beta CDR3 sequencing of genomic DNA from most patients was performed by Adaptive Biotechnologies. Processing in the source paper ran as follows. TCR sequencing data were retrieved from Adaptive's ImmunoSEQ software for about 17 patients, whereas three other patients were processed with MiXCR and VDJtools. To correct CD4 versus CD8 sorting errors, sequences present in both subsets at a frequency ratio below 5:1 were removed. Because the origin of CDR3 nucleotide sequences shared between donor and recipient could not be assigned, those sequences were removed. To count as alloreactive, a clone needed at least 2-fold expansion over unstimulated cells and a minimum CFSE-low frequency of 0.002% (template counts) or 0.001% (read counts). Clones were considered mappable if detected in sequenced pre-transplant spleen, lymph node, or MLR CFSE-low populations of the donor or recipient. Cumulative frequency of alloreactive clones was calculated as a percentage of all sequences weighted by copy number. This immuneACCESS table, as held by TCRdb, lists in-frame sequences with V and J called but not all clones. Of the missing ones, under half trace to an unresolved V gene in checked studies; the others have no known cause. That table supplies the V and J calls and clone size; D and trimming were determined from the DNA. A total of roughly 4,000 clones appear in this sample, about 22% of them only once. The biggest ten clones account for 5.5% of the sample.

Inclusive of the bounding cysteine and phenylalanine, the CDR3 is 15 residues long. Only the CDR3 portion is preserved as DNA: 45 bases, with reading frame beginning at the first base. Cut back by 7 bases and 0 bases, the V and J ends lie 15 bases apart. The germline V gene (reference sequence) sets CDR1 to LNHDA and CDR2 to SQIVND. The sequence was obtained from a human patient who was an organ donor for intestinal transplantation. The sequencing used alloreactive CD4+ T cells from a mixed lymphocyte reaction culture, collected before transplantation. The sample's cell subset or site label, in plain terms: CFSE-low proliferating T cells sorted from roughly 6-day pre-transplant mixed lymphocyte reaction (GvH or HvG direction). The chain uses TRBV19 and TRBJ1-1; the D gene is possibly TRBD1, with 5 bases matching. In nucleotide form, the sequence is TGTGCCAGTACCCATAGGGGCAGCCTGAACACTGAAGCTTTCTTT. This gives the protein CASTHRGSLNTEAFF.